What follows are 6 T cell receptor beta chains derived from one specimen sequenced in a study of vaccination and CD4 T cells after COVID-19. TCRdb re-called the PCR reads through MiXCR, storing one row per CDR3 protein. The sample lists tens of thousands of distinct CDR3 sequences; under 65% were seen once. Sequenced material: CD4+ T cells from blood, taken before SARS-CoV-2 vaccination. The receptors were sampled from a human donor who had recovered from COVID-19.

This clonotype was detected once. The gene calls are TRBV12-3 or TRBV12-4 and TRBJ2-7, with a weak D call TRBD1 (6 bases). CDR3 size: 13 residues. The V and J ends lost 6 bases and 6 bases respectively, with 15 bases between them. In nucleotides, the CDR3 is TGTGCCAGCAGGCTAGCTGGGGGCGGCGAGCAGTACTTC. It translates to CASRLAGGGEQYF.

The chain uses TRBV5-1 and TRBJ2-1; 13 nucleotides match TRBD2. The CDR3 totals 15 residues. Germline assignment: CDR1 SGHRS and CDR2 YFSETQ. V shed 3 bases, J shed 8 bases, and the junction held 5 bases outside the gene matches. The CDR3 region has the DNA TGCGCCAGCAGCTGGACTAGCGGGAGTATCGATGAGCAGTTCTTC. Translating gives CASSWTSGSIDEQFF.

This clonotype was recorded a few times. The V and J genes are TRBV6-1 and TRBJ2-2; D is unresolved. Germline V gene sequence: CDR1 MNHNS, CDR2 SASEGT. Trimming took off 3 bases at V and 2 bases at J, with 1 base between the two ends. The CDR3 contains 12 residues. The CDR3 spells CASSDNTGELFF. The CDR3 nucleotides are TGTGCCAGCAGTGATAACACCGGGGAGCTGTTTTTT.

This clonotype has more than one count but fewer than ten. This chain connects TRBV6-1 to TRBJ1-4; TRBD1 aligns across 9 bases. The CDR3 has 14 amino acids. V lost 10 bases to trimming and J lost 4 bases; unmatched junction nucleotides: 7. Germline V gives CDR1 MNHNS, CDR2 SASEGT. DNA for the CDR3: TGTGCCATGGGACAGGGAGGGGATAATGAAAAACTGTTTTTT. Amino acids: CAMGQGGDNEKLFF.

The rearrangement links TRBV7-9 to TRBJ2-7; 12 positions agree with TRBD2. V lost 5 bases and J lost 5; bases outside the gene matches: 10. The CDR3 runs to 16 residues. Germline-derived CDR1 and CDR2 are SEHNR and FQNEAQ (reference sequence). In DNA form, the CDR3 reads TGTGCCAGCAGCGGACAGACTAGCGGGAGTTTCCACGAGCAGTACTTC. Encoded protein: CASSGQTSGSFHEQYF.

This clonotype turned up a few times. The V call is TRBV6-2 or TRBV6-3, the J call TRBJ2-2; no clear D. The V gene's germline CDR1 is MNHEY and CDR2 SVGEGT. The CDR3 has 11 amino acids. With 5 bases removed from V and 6 bases from J, the gap between germline ends came to 4 bases. The CDR3 sequence is CASSRAGELFF. In DNA form, the CDR3 reads TGTGCCAGCAGTAGGGCCGGGGAGCTGTTTTTT.